The T cell receptor (beta chain) described here comes from a study of graft-versus-host responses after intestinal transplantation. To note about this clone: What it binds is not known.

Sequenced by immunoSEQ multiplex PCR; TCRdb stores in-frame clones only, minus some. Of just over 95,000 clones listed, about 90% were seen once; the top ten hold around 0.18%. Whole-study findings and limits: Those patients showing graft-donor T cell macrochimerism displayed high graft-versus-host to host-versus-graft clonal ratios in allografts. Recipient marrow held GvH clones, some first seen in ileum or blood.

This clonotype was sampled from a human donor who received an intestinal transplant. The sequencing here drew on unstimulated CD4+ T cells sorted from spleen or lymph node cells, taken before intestinal transplant.

CDR3 sequence (DNA): TGTGCCAGCAGTCGGACAGGGGGACAATCAGATACGCAGTATTTT. As protein: CASSRTGGQSDTQYF. This chain links TRBV6-1 with TRBJ2-3; 10 nucleotides line up with TRBD1. CDR3 length equals 15 residues. Germline CDR1 and CDR2: MNHNS and SASEGT. The J segment lost 4 bases and the V segment lost 5 bases, leaving 6 bases of the junction unmatched.